Shown below are 16 T cell receptor beta chains from a single sample sequenced in a study of metastatic and nonmetastatic thyroid tumors. TCRdb re-called the PCR reads via MiXCR. Of roughly 58,000 clones in the sample, about 3.8% were seen once. Among the patients, none had received any treatment before thyroid surgery. Sequenced: blood. The receptors originated from a female donor with papillary thyroid cancer or a benign thyroid nodule (not recorded which). Some clones in this sample may be carry-over from other donors' samples.

This clone was recorded many times. The genes are TRBV12-3 or TRBV12-4 and TRBJ1-1, with 10 bases identical to TRBD1. This CDR3 has 16 amino acids. J gave up 1 base and V 6 bases, and 8 bases lay outside the gene matches. This CDR3 reads CASSSGTGVSNTEAFF. The CDR3 nucleotides read TGTGCCAGCAGCTCCGGGACAGGGGTGTCGAACACTGAAGCTTTCTTT.

This clone was recorded many times. V usage is TRBV27 and J usage is TRBJ1-6; D gene uncertain. CDR3 size: 16 residues. V dropped 6 bases and J dropped 9 bases, with 21 bases sitting between them. Germline values: CDR1 MNHEY, CDR2 SMNVEV (reference sequence). The CDR3 sequence is CASRAGIDVWFSPLHF. In DNA, the CDR3 is TGTGCCAGCAGGGCGGGAATAGACGTGTGGTTTTCACCCCTCCACTTT.

This clone was seen repeatedly, ten times or more. The chain carries TRBV28 and TRBJ1-2, with a possible D match to TRBD1 (5 bases). V lost 6 bases, J lost 0 bases, and 14 bases lay in between. Germline CDR1 and CDR2: MDHEN and SYDVKM. There are 15 residues in the CDR3. The CDR3 loop reads CASRSPGPPNYGYTF. For the CDR3, the DNA is TGTGCCAGCAGATCTCCGGGACCCCCTAACTATGGCTACACCTTC.

A note on this clone: This may be a read error, as it is one base from a much larger clone. The J gene is TRBJ2-1, the V gene TRBV18; 9 bases fit TRBD1. Germline lookup yields CDR1 KGHSH and CDR2 LQKENI. Losses at the gene ends were 4 bases for V and 5 bases for J; bases not matched to a gene: 6. The CDR3 is 15 amino acids. The CDR3: CASSRGTGYHNEQFF. The DNA of the CDR3 is TGTGCCAGCTCACGGGGGACAGGGTATCACAATGAGCAGTTCTTC.

The sample holds many counts of this clone. The junction departs from the called germline gene at one end, perhaps through a read error. V is TRBV19 and J is TRBJ2-1, with D uncertain. The CDR3 is 14 residues long. CDR1 LNHDA and CDR2 SQIVND come from the germline V gene (reference sequence). The CDR3 protein is CASYEPRSWYEQLF. The CDR3 bases are TGTGCCAGTTACGAGCCGAGGAGTTGGTATGAGCAGCTCTTC.

This clone was recorded at least ten times. The chain recombines TRBV6-1 with TRBJ1-4; maybe TRBD1 (5 bases). Germline V CDR1 and CDR2: MNHNS, SASEGT. Deletions cut 7 bases from V and 5 bases from J, with 11 bases between. This CDR3 is 13 amino acids long. DNA of the CDR3: TGTGCCAGCACGGGGGGAAGAAATGAAAAACTGTTTTTT. It encodes CASTGGRNEKLFF.

This clone was seen repeatedly, ten times or more. V usage is TRBV30 and J usage is TRBJ1-1; D unresolved. V lost 4 bases and J lost 5, with 8 bases in between. This CDR3 has 11 amino acids. Germline CDR1 and CDR2: GTSNPN and SVGIG (reference sequence). The CDR3 region has the DNA TGTGCCTGGAAATGGACGACTGAAGCTTTCTTT. Amino acid sequence: CAWKWTTEAFF.

This clone was recorded many times. This rearrangement joins TRBV27 to TRBJ2-3; the match to TRBD2 covers 15 bases. Germline V gene sequence: CDR1 MNHEY, CDR2 SMNVEV (reference sequence). The CDR3 extends over 18 amino acids. Trimming at V came to 5 bases and at J to 0 bases, leaving 6 bases not matched to a gene. The CDR3 protein is CASSPGLAGGLSTDTQYF. The CDR3 DNA is TGTGCCAGCAGTCCGGGACTAGCGGGAGGCCTCAGCACAGATACGCAGTATTTT.

Many counts were recorded for this clone. Within the sample, other DNA sequences also encode this same CDR3. The J gene is TRBJ1-1, the V gene TRBV19, with TRBD1 matching over 9 bases. Germline CDR1 and CDR2: LNHDA and SQIVND (reference sequence). This CDR3 region has 13 residues. Trimming took 4 bases from V and 5 from J; bases not matched to a gene: 2. CDR3 region: CASSTGTGTEAFF. The DNA of the CDR3 is TGTGCCAGTAGTACCGGGACAGGGACTGAAGCTTTCTTT.

This clone was picked up many times. This chain connects TRBV12-3 or TRBV12-4 to TRBJ2-1; 9 nucleotides align to TRBD1. Trimming at V came to 6 bases and at J to 4 bases, leaving 4 bases not matched to a gene. This CDR3 is built from 14 residues. As DNA, the CDR3 is TGTGCCAGCAGCGACAGGGGGGCTTACAATGAGCAGTTCTTC. Translating gives CASSDRGAYNEQFF.

The table lists this clone with a few counts. This chain joins TRBV12-3 or TRBV12-4 and TRBJ2-3, with 14 bases aligning to TRBD2. Trimming removed 7 bases from V and 4 bases from J; junction bases left unmatched: 7. The CDR3 totals 16 residues. The CDR3 region is CASTPGLAGDADTQYF. CDR3 sequence (DNA): TGTGCCAGCACGCCGGGACTAGCGGGAGATGCAGATACGCAGTATTTT.

This clone was counted a few times. The chain is built from TRBV28 and TRBJ2-7, with 8 bases identical to TRBD2. Looked up from germline, CDR1 is MDHEN and CDR2 is SYDVKM. The trim removed 6 bases at V and 0 bases at J, leaving 7 bases unmatched. CDR3 size: 15 residues. CDR3 in amino acids: CASRDTSGGSYEQYF. CDR3 bases: TGTGCCAGCAGGGATACTAGCGGCGGCTCCTACGAGCAGTACTTC.

This clone was seen a few times. In this CDR3 the conserved last residue, phenylalanine or tryptophan, is missing, so a read error is likely. The V gene is TRBV12-3 or TRBV12-4, the J gene TRBJ1-2; 9 nucleotides line up with TRBD1. The CDR3 is 14 amino acids. The CDR3 coding sequence is TGTGTCAGCAGGTCCCCGGACAGGGGAAGAGGCTACACCCTC. Translation gives CVSRSPDRGRGYTL.

This clone was seen ten or more times. The rearrangement uses TRBV20-1 and TRBJ2-3, with D tentatively TRBD1 or TRBD2 (5 bases each). V lost 0 bases and J 4 bases, leaving 14 bases between the germline ends. This CDR3 spans 15 amino acids. Germline V gene data show CDR1 as DFQATT and CDR2 as SNEGSKA (reference sequence). The CDR3: CSARDGASFPDTQYF. The CDR3 nucleotides read TGCAGTGCTAGAGATGGGGCTAGCTTCCCAGATACGCAGTATTTT.

At least ten counts were recorded for this clone. The chain combines TRBV10-3 with TRBJ1-2; 8 bases map to TRBD1. V shed 0 bases, J shed 2 bases, and the junction held 8 bases outside the gene matches. The CDR3 covers 17 residues. From germline, CDR1 is ENHRY and CDR2 SYGVKD. The CDR3 nucleotides read TGTGCCATCAGTGAGTCGACAAGACAGGGGAGAAACTATGGCTACACCTTC. Translating it yields CAISESTRQGRNYGYTF.

This clone has at least ten counts. The chain employs TRBV6-5 and TRBJ1-1; D is perhaps TRBD1 (6 bases). The ends were cut back, 4 bases at V and 5 bases at J, with 14 bases in the middle. The CDR3 is 14 residues long. Germline CDR1 is MNHEY and CDR2 is SVGAGI. For the CDR3, the DNA is TGTGCCAGCAGTTCCCAGGGGTCGTCTACTGAAGCTTTCTTT. It is translated as CASSSQGSSTEAFF.